This T cell receptor (beta chain) was found in a study of identical twins. TCRdb redid the calling of the 5' RACE reads with MiXCR, one entry per CDR3 protein. The table includes hundreds of thousands of distinct CDR3 sequences, around 8.6% detected once. The CDR3 consists of 15 residues. Trimming took 4 bases from V and 1 from J; bases not matched to a gene: 3. In its sample, this clonotype was seen many times. The same data also contributed to another study, on yellow fever vaccine responses in identical twins. As that study records: Twins reportedly showed a vaccine T cell response that seemed partly convergent and partly personalized.

This TCR was recovered from a woman aged 18-35 years in good health. Sequenced: PBMCs. This sequence joins TRBV12-3 or TRBV12-4 and TRBJ2-3, with 9 bases lining up with TRBD1. CDR3 DNA sequence: TGTGCCAGCAGTTCCACAGGGGGCGGCACAGATACGCAGTATTTT. It encodes CASSSTGGGTDTQYF.